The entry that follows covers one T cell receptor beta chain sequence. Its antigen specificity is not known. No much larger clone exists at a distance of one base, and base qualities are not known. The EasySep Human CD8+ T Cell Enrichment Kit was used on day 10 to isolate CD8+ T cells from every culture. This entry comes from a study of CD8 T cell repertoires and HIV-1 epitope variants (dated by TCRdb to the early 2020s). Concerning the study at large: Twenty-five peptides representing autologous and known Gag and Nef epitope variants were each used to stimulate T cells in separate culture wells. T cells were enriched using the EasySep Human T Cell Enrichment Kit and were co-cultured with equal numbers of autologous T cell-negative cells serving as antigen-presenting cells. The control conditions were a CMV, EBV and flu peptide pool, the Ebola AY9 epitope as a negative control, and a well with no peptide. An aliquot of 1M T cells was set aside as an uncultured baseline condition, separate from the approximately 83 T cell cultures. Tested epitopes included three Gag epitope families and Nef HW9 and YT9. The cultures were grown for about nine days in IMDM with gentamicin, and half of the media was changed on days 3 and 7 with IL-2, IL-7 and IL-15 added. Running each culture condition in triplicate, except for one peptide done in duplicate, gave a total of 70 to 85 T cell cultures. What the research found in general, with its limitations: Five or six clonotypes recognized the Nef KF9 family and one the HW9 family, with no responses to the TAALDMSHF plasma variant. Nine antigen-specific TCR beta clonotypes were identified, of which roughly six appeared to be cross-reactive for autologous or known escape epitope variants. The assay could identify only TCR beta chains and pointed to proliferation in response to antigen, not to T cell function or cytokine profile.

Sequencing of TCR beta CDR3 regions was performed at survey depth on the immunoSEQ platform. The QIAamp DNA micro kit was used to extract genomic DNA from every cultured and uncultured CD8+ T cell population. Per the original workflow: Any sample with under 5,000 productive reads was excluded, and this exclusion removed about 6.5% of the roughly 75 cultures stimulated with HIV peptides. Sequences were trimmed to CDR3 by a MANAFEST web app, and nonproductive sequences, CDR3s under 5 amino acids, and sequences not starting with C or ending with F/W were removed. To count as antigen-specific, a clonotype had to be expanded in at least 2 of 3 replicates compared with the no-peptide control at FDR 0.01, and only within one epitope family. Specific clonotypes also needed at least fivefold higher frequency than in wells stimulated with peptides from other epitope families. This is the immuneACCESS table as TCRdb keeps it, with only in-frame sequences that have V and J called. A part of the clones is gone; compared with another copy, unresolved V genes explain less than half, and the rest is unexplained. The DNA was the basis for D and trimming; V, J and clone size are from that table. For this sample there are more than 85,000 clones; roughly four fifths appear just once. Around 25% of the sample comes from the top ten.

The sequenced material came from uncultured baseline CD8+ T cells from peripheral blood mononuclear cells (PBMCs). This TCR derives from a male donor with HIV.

For the CDR3, the sequence is CASRYTVSLDNEQFF. The DNA sequence is given as TGCGCCAGCAGATATACAGTCTCTCTAGACAATGAGCAGTTCTTC. Recombination connected TRBV5-1 to TRBJ2-1, with an unclear D gene assignment. The CDR3 covers 15 residues, taking in both the cysteine and the phenylalanine. The read is trimmed to its CDR3 DNA, 45 bases read in frame from base 1. Per the germline V gene, SGHRS is the CDR1 and YFSETQ is the CDR2. V sheds 5 bases and J sheds 5 bases, leaving 17 bases between their ends.